This T cell receptor (beta chain) comes out of a study of blood T cell repertoires in COVID-19. In the study overall: Nucleic acid was either cDNA or gDNA, and it came from T cells, B-cell-depleted T cells, or PBMCs.

Profiling relied on immunoSEQ multiplex PCR, and the TCRdb table lists in-frame clones only, not all of them. The sample contains some 170,000 clones, 70% to 80% of which appear only once. Enrollees, about 18 to 95 years old, lived in about two dozen US areas. CDR3 length: 13 residues. Losses at the gene ends were 1 base for V and 3 bases for J; bases not matched to a gene: 3. The germline CDR1 and CDR2 sequences are GTSNPN and SVGIG (reference sequence). V is TRBV30 and J is TRBJ2-7; 7 nucleotides match TRBD1. The sequence was collected from a woman in her forties or fifties who had recovered from COVID-19. The specimen was PBMCs or T cells enriched from blood (not recorded which). This CDR3 reads CAWSDRGYYEQYF. In nucleotides, the CDR3 is TGTGCCTGGAGTGACAGGGGATACTACGAGCAGTACTTC.